A selection of T cell receptor beta chains follows, all from one sample in a study of early T cells in non-severe SARS-CoV-2 infection. TCRdb re-analysed the 5' RACE reads in MiXCR, keeping a single row per CDR3 protein. This sample has 20,000 to 30,000 distinct CDR3 sequences; 4% to 4.5% occur once, and the top ten carry nearly 4.5%. What was sequenced was whole blood. These TCRs come from an adult who was a healthcare worker with PCR-confirmed SARS-CoV-2 infection or an uninfected control (not recorded which). Each CDR3 is given with its conserved first and last residue. Fields, in order: clone size, CDR3 length, J gene, D gene, V gene, CDR3 protein, CDR3 DNA. D genes are given only for firm matches. Clone size is stated in some rows and not others, as once, few, many or a class when expanded.

abundance: many
len: 12
j_gene: TRBJ1-2
d_gene: -
v_gene: TRBV27
CDR3aa: CASRTGTDGYTF
CDR3nt: TGTGCCAGCCGAACTGGGACCGATGGCTACACCTTC

abundance: many
len: 13
j_gene: TRBJ1-1
d_gene: -
v_gene: TRBV3-1
CDR3aa: CASSQAGQPEAFF
CDR3nt: TGTGCCAGCAGCCAAGCAGGGCAGCCTGAAGCTTTCTTT

abundance: many
len: 15
j_gene: TRBJ1-6
d_gene: -
v_gene: TRBV5-4
CDR3aa: CASRDSLRDNSPLHF
CDR3nt: TGTGCCAGCAGGGACAGCCTTAGGGATAATTCACCCCTCCACTTT

abundance: -
len: 14
j_gene: TRBJ2-3
d_gene: -
v_gene: TRBV5-4
CDR3aa: CASSSAGETDTQYF
CDR3nt: TGTGCCAGCAGCTCGGCCGGAGAGACAGATACGCAGTATTTT

abundance: many
len: 14
j_gene: TRBJ1-2
d_gene: -
v_gene: TRBV25-1
CDR3aa: CASSGFVGNSGYTF
CDR3nt: TGTGCCAGCAGTGGGTTTGTGGGGAATAGTGGCTACACCTTC

abundance: few
len: 14
j_gene: TRBJ2-7
d_gene: -
v_gene: TRBV18
CDR3aa: CASSPRDQGNEQYF
CDR3nt: TGTGCCAGCTCACCACGGGACCAAGGAAACGAGCAGTACTTC

abundance: many
len: 15
j_gene: TRBJ2-1
d_gene: TRBD2
v_gene: TRBV28
CDR3aa: CASSLALAAYNEQFF
CDR3nt: TGTGCCAGCAGTTTAGCACTAGCGGCATACAATGAGCAGTTCTTC

abundance: many
len: 16
j_gene: TRBJ2-3
d_gene: TRBD2
v_gene: TRBV5-1
CDR3aa: CASSVGLAGGPDTQYF
CDR3nt: TGCGCCAGCAGCGTGGGACTAGCGGGAGGGCCAGATACGCAGTATTTT

abundance: -
len: 13
j_gene: TRBJ2-3
d_gene: -
v_gene: TRBV19
CDR3aa: CASSDRDTDTQYF
CDR3nt: TGTGCCAGTAGCGATCGGGACACAGATACGCAGTATTTT

abundance: many
len: 13
j_gene: TRBJ2-2
d_gene: -
v_gene: TRBV2
CDR3aa: CASRQENTGELFF
CDR3nt: TGTGCCAGCCGACAGGAGAACACCGGGGAGCTGTTTTTT

abundance: many
len: 17
j_gene: TRBJ2-1
d_gene: -
v_gene: TRBV7-6
CDR3aa: CASSFNMWDSPQDEQFF
CDR3nt: TGTGCCAGCAGCTTCAATATGTGGGACTCCCCCCAGGACGAGCAGTTCTTC

abundance: many
len: 15
j_gene: TRBJ2-1
d_gene: TRBD2
v_gene: TRBV9
CDR3aa: CASSVGSSGSNEQFF
CDR3nt: TGTGCCAGCAGCGTCGGCTCTAGCGGGAGCAATGAGCAGTTCTTC

abundance: many
len: 13
j_gene: TRBJ2-5
d_gene: TRBD1
v_gene: TRBV23-1
CDR3aa: CASGRTGEETQYF
CDR3nt: TGCGCCAGCGGCAGAACAGGGGAAGAGACCCAGTACTTC

abundance: many
len: 18
j_gene: TRBJ2-1
d_gene: TRBD1
v_gene: TRBV7-2
CDR3aa: CASSPKGTGFWGYNEQFF
CDR3nt: TGTGCCAGCAGCCCGAAAGGGACAGGTTTCTGGGGGTACAATGAGCAGTTCTTC

abundance: many
len: 11
j_gene: TRBJ1-1
d_gene: TRBD1
v_gene: TRBV6-5
CDR3aa: CASRNRGKAFF
CDR3nt: TGTGCCAGCAGGAACAGGGGCAAAGCTTTCTTT

abundance: many
len: 16
j_gene: TRBJ2-5
d_gene: -
v_gene: TRBV11-2
CDR3aa: CASSLPRDGRAKTQYF
CDR3nt: TGTGCCAGCAGCCTGCCCCGGGACGGACGAGCAAAGACCCAGTACTTC

abundance: many
len: 14
j_gene: TRBJ2-3
d_gene: -
v_gene: TRBV27
CDR3aa: CASSLAASTDTQYF
CDR3nt: TGTGCCAGCAGTTTAGCGGCTAGCACAGATACGCAGTATTTT

abundance: many
len: 13
j_gene: TRBJ2-1
d_gene: -
v_gene: TRBV10-1
CDR3aa: CARTDPSYNEQFF
CDR3nt: TGCGCCAGAACAGATCCCTCCTACAATGAGCAGTTCTTC

abundance: many
len: 16
j_gene: TRBJ2-1
d_gene: -
v_gene: TRBV6-2/TRBV6-3
CDR3aa: CASSPNRAKAYNEQFF
CDR3nt: TGTGCCAGCAGCCCTAACAGGGCGAAGGCCTACAATGAGCAGTTCTTC

abundance: many
len: 15
j_gene: TRBJ1-5
d_gene: -
v_gene: TRBV20-1
CDR3aa: CSASEGPPLNQPQHF
CDR3nt: TGCAGTGCTTCTGAGGGACCGCCACTGAATCAGCCCCAGCATTTT

abundance: many
len: 16
j_gene: TRBJ2-5
d_gene: -
v_gene: TRBV27
CDR3aa: CASSSTRPYSQETQYF
CDR3nt: TGTGCCAGCAGTTCGACGCGACCGTACAGCCAAGAGACCCAGTACTTC

abundance: medium-sized
len: 16
j_gene: TRBJ1-3
d_gene: TRBD1
v_gene: TRBV7-2
CDR3aa: CASSLAQGASGNTIYF
CDR3nt: TGTGCCAGCAGCTTAGCACAGGGGGCAAGTGGAAACACCATATATTTT

abundance: many
len: 14
j_gene: TRBJ2-7
d_gene: -
v_gene: TRBV7-2
CDR3aa: CASSLEVPGHEQYF
CDR3nt: TGTGCCAGCAGCTTAGAAGTACCGGGCCACGAGCAGTACTTC

abundance: many
len: 14
j_gene: TRBJ1-1
d_gene: -
v_gene: TRBV9
CDR3aa: CASSVVTGNTEAFF
CDR3nt: TGTGCCAGCAGCGTAGTAACAGGGAATACTGAAGCTTTCTTT

abundance: many
len: 14
j_gene: TRBJ2-3
d_gene: -
v_gene: TRBV28
CDR3aa: CASTLSGPPRTQYF
CDR3nt: TGTGCCAGCACCTTATCGGGCCCCCCCCGTACGCAGTATTTT

abundance: many
len: 19
j_gene: TRBJ1-6
d_gene: -
v_gene: TRBV28
CDR3aa: CASSLGGTLTRPTRSPLHF
CDR3nt: TGTGCCAGCAGTTTAGGGGGGACTTTGACGCGCCCCACGCGGTCACCCCTCCACTTT

abundance: few
len: 13
j_gene: TRBJ2-7
d_gene: TRBD1
v_gene: TRBV29-1
CDR3aa: CSVDRQGSDEQYF
CDR3nt: TGCAGCGTCGACCGACAGGGGAGCGACGAGCAGTACTTC

abundance: many
len: 17
j_gene: TRBJ2-1
d_gene: -
v_gene: TRBV5-4
CDR3aa: CASSSYVSGSSYNEQFF
CDR3nt: TGTGCCAGCAGCTCTTATGTAAGCGGAAGCTCCTACAATGAGCAGTTCTTC

abundance: -
len: 14
j_gene: TRBJ2-3
d_gene: -
v_gene: TRBV20-1
CDR3aa: CSAKGLRVTDTQYF
CDR3nt: TGCAGTGCTAAGGGACTGAGGGTCACAGATACGCAGTATTTT

abundance: many
len: 14
j_gene: TRBJ2-5
d_gene: -
v_gene: TRBV10-3
CDR3aa: CAISDFGGQETQYF
CDR3nt: TGTGCCATCAGTGATTTCGGGGGACAAGAGACCCAGTACTTC

abundance: many
len: 13
j_gene: TRBJ2-1
d_gene: -
v_gene: TRBV7-9
CDR3aa: CASSVTRVDEQFF
CDR3nt: TGTGCCAGCAGCGTTACGAGGGTCGATGAGCAGTTCTTC

abundance: -
len: 13
j_gene: TRBJ2-5
d_gene: TRBD2
v_gene: TRBV20-1
CDR3aa: CSRTRTYSETQYF
CDR3nt: TGCAGCAGGACTAGAACATACTCGGAGACCCAGTACTTC

abundance: many
len: 15
j_gene: TRBJ2-7
d_gene: TRBD2
v_gene: TRBV28
CDR3aa: CASSSPSGSSYEQYF
CDR3nt: TGTGCCAGCAGTTCACCTAGCGGGAGCTCCTACGAGCAGTACTTC

abundance: many
len: 11
j_gene: TRBJ1-2
d_gene: TRBD1
v_gene: TRBV29-1
CDR3aa: CSGGDRGGYTF
CDR3nt: TGCAGCGGGGGGGACAGGGGCGGCTACACCTTC

abundance: many
len: 15
j_gene: TRBJ2-1
d_gene: TRBD2
v_gene: TRBV20-1
CDR3aa: CSARRLAASYNEQFF
CDR3nt: TGCAGTGCTAGACGACTAGCGGCCTCCTACAATGAGCAGTTCTTC

abundance: many
len: 14
j_gene: TRBJ2-1
d_gene: -
v_gene: TRBV3-1
CDR3aa: CASSQAGSWNEQFF
CDR3nt: TGTGCCAGCAGCCAAGCCGGGAGTTGGAATGAGCAGTTCTTC

abundance: many
len: 12
j_gene: TRBJ1-2
d_gene: -
v_gene: TRBV9
CDR3aa: CASSRDNYGYTF
CDR3nt: TGTGCCAGCAGCCGGGACAACTATGGCTACACCTTC

abundance: -
len: 14
j_gene: TRBJ2-3
d_gene: -
v_gene: TRBV18
CDR3aa: CASSPTTSTDTQYF
CDR3nt: TGTGCCAGCTCGCCCACAACTAGCACAGATACGCAGTATTTT

abundance: many
len: 15
j_gene: TRBJ2-7
d_gene: -
v_gene: TRBV5-1
CDR3aa: CASSLESGNSYEQYF
CDR3nt: TGCGCCAGCAGCTTGGAGTCGGGTAACTCCTACGAGCAGTACTTC

abundance: many
len: 16
j_gene: TRBJ1-1
d_gene: -
v_gene: TRBV11-2
CDR3aa: CASSLEWGRSNTEAFF
CDR3nt: TGTGCCAGCAGCTTAGAATGGGGAAGGTCGAACACTGAAGCTTTCTTT

abundance: -
len: 14
j_gene: TRBJ1-6
d_gene: -
v_gene: TRBV7-2
CDR3aa: CASRPPGRGSPLHF
CDR3nt: TGTGCCAGCAGGCCTCCGGGGCGAGGATCACCCCTCCACTTT

abundance: many
len: 15
j_gene: TRBJ2-2
d_gene: -
v_gene: TRBV5-1
CDR3aa: CASSSPGTPTGELFF
CDR3nt: TGCGCCAGCAGCTCCCCCGGGACACCCACCGGGGAGCTGTTTTTT

abundance: many
len: 14
j_gene: TRBJ2-7
d_gene: -
v_gene: TRBV28
CDR3aa: CASSLWGVSYEQYF
CDR3nt: TGTGCCAGCAGTTTATGGGGGGTCTCCTACGAGCAGTACTTC

abundance: many
len: 15
j_gene: TRBJ2-7
d_gene: TRBD1
v_gene: TRBV13
CDR3aa: CASTEEGTEGSEQYF
CDR3nt: TGTGCCAGCACAGAAGAGGGGACAGAGGGGTCCGAGCAGTACTTC

abundance: few
len: 12
j_gene: TRBJ2-5
d_gene: TRBD1
v_gene: TRBV29-1
CDR3aa: CSGTDDREDQYF
CDR3nt: TGCAGCGGGACCGATGACAGGGAAGACCAGTACTTC

abundance: many
len: 16
j_gene: TRBJ2-6
d_gene: -
v_gene: TRBV18
CDR3aa: CASSPYRSSGANVLTF
CDR3nt: TGTGCCAGCTCACCTTACAGGAGCTCTGGGGCCAACGTCCTGACTTTC

abundance: few
len: 15
j_gene: TRBJ2-1
d_gene: -
v_gene: TRBV28
CDR3aa: CASRKSALSYNEQFF
CDR3nt: TGTGCCAGCAGAAAATCGGCCCTATCCTACAATGAGCAGTTCTTC

abundance: many
len: 10
j_gene: TRBJ2-2
d_gene: -
v_gene: TRBV2
CDR3aa: CASRTTELFF
CDR3nt: TGTGCCAGCAGGACAACGGAGCTGTTTTTT

abundance: many
len: 13
j_gene: TRBJ1-1
d_gene: -
v_gene: TRBV7-8
CDR3aa: CASSLAGPGVAFF
CDR3nt: TGTGCCAGCAGCTTAGCGGGGCCAGGGGTAGCTTTCTTT

abundance: medium-sized
len: 14
j_gene: TRBJ1-1
d_gene: -
v_gene: TRBV7-2
CDR3aa: CASSFTTPNTEAFF
CDR3nt: TGTGCCAGCAGCTTTACGACACCGAACACTGAAGCTTTCTTT

abundance: -
len: 12
j_gene: TRBJ2-7
d_gene: -
v_gene: TRBV7-2
CDR3aa: CASSLVGHGQYF
CDR3nt: TGTGCCAGCAGCTTAGTCGGGCACGGGCAGTACTTC

abundance: -
len: 13
j_gene: TRBJ2-3
d_gene: -
v_gene: TRBV6-4
CDR3aa: CATRDSGTDTQYF
CDR3nt: TGTGCCACCCGGGACTCCGGGACAGATACGCAGTATTTT

abundance: few
len: 15
j_gene: TRBJ2-7
d_gene: -
v_gene: TRBV28
CDR3aa: CASSPPDQSGHEQYF
CDR3nt: TGTGCCAGCAGCCCCCCGGACCAAAGTGGTCACGAGCAGTACTTC

abundance: -
len: 16
j_gene: TRBJ2-5
d_gene: -
v_gene: TRBV19
CDR3aa: CASSTRTDSYQETQYF
CDR3nt: TGTGCCAGTAGCACAAGGACAGATTCCTACCAAGAGACCCAGTACTTC